The TCR beta chain described here comes from a study of molecular identifiers for immune sequencing clone quantification. Study results and caveats: Jurkat TCR RNA spiked in from one cell reportedly remained identifiable amid some 950,000 naive cells. Clones carrying above 20 RNA copies accounted for over 98% of effector molecules, under 1% in naive cells.

For this clonotype: The target antigen is unknown.

Libraries of bulk TCR were made by previously described methods (with listed TCR primers). TCRdb re-called the PCR reads through MiXCR, storing one row per CDR3 protein. The data show about half a million distinct CDR3 sequences, about 21% seen once. The V and J ends lost 4 bases and 6 bases respectively, with 11 bases between them. Germline loops: CDR1 SGHDN, CDR2 FVKESK. The CDR3 runs to 13 residues. A CD8+CD4-CCR7+CD45RA+ phenotype served as the sorting definition for naive CD8 T cells. The receptor was derived from a human donor in good health. Some libraries in this study had Jurkat cell RNA spiked in. Sequencing used naive CD8+ T cells from blood, with Jurkat cell RNA spiked in. Described subset: FACS-sorted CD8+CD4-CCR7+CD45RA+ naive T cells. The chain carries TRBV14 and TRBJ2-3; the D gene is possibly TRBD2 (5 bases). Here the CDR3 reads CASSRRGVDTQYF. CDR3 nucleotide sequence: TGTGCCAGCAGCCGCCGGGGAGTGGATACGCAGTATTTT.